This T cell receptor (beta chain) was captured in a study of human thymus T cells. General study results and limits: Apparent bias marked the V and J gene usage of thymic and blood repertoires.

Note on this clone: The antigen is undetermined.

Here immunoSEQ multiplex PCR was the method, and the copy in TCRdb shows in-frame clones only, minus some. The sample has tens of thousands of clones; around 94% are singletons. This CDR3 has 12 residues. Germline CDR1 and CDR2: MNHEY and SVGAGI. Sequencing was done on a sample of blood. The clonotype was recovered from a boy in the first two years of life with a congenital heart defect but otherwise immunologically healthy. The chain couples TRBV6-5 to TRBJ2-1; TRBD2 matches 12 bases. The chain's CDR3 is CEGLAGPWGQFF. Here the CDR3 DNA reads TGTGAGGGACTAGCGGGCCCCTGGGGGCAGTTCTTC.